One and the same sample provided the 21 T cell receptor beta chains below, sequenced in a study of shared clonotypes between healthy human individuals. Clones were read by immunoSEQ multiplex PCR, and TCRdb kept only the in-frame ones, dropping some. The table has about 480,000 clones, around 79% seen once; the top ten hold around 13%. Specimen: PBMCs. Receptors originate from a woman in her thirties or forties in good health. Some clones in this sample may be carry-over from other donors' samples.

In its sample, this clone was seen once. The chain employs TRBV20-1 and TRBJ2-7, with D perhaps matching TRBD1 (6 bases). The CDR3 is made up of 11 amino acids. With 6 bases removed from V and 8 bases from J, the gap between germline ends came to 14 bases. The germline V gene has CDR1 DFQATT and CDR2 SNEGSKA (reference sequence). The CDR3 sequence: CSATKGDKQYF. CDR3 DNA sequence: TGCAGTGCAACGAAGGGGGACAAGCAGTACTTC.

The chain has TRBV5-6 and TRBJ2-7; D is tentatively TRBD1 or TRBD2 (5 bases each). CDR3 length: 16 amino acids. Germline V gene data show CDR1 as SGHDT and CDR2 as YYEEEE. Trimming removed 6 bases from V and 0 bases from J, with 19 bases in between. The DNA of the CDR3 is TGTGCCAGCACCTATCGATATGGGACGGACTCCTACGAGCAGTACTTC. Translation: CASTYRYGTDSYEQYF. Based on the CDR3 plus reference TRBV5-6 and TRBJ2-7, the full variable domain is DAGVTQSPTHLIKTRGQQVTLRCSPKSGHDTVSWYQQALGQGPQFIFQYYEEEERQRGNFPDRFSGHQFPNYSSELNVNALLLGDSALYLCASTYRYGTDSYEQYFGPGTRLTVT.

This clone was seen a handful of times. This specimen includes other DNA sequences encoding the same CDR3. V and J are TRBV28 and TRBJ1-1; 8 bases match TRBD1. The V and J ends lost 10 bases and 4 bases, in that order; junction bases with no gene match: 2. The CDR3 has 11 residues. Germline V gene lookup returns CDR1 MDHEN and CDR2 SYDVKM. The CDR3 is CATTGGTEAFF. The CDR3 coding sequence is TGTGCCACCACAGGGGGCACTGAAGCTTTCTTT.

The table lists this clone with a count of one. This chain joins TRBV4-2 and TRBJ2-5, with 8 positions matching TRBD2. The CDR3 length is 14 residues. Germline assignment: CDR1 LGHNA and CDR2 YNFKEQ. The junction had 4 bases not matched to a gene; V was cut back by 3 bases and J by 4 bases. The CDR3 here is CASSQGLGGETQYF. The CDR3 region has the DNA TGTGCCAGCAGCCAGGGACTAGGGGGAGAGACCCAGTACTTC.

This clone has only one observation. CDR3 DNA sequence: TGTGCCAGCAGCTTTAATCTAGCGGGCACAGATACGCAGTATTTT. Protein: CASSFNLAGTDTQYF. The rearrangement links TRBV7-2 to TRBJ2-3, with TRBD2 matching 7 bases. Germline CDR1 SGHTA, CDR2 FQGNSA. Trimming cost V 3 bases and J 1 base; bases outside gene matches: 4. The CDR3 extends over 15 amino acids. The full variable domain, with the rest looked up from reference TRBV7-2 and TRBJ2-3, is GAGVSQSPSNKVTEKGKDVELRCDPISGHTALYWYRQSLGQGLEFLIYFQGNSAPDKSGLPSDRFSAERTGGSVSTLTIQRTQQEDSAVYLCASSFNLAGTDTQYFGPGTRLTVL.

The chain recombines TRBV5-1 with TRBJ2-2; TRBD1 agrees at 8 bases. The CDR3 contains 17 residues. V trimming: 6 bases; J trimming: 3 bases; junction bases outside the gene matches: 13. Germline-derived CDR1 and CDR2 are SGHRS and YFSETQ. This CDR3 reads CASTQRGVTGDTGELFF. As DNA, the CDR3 is TGCGCCAGCACGCAAAGGGGGGTGACAGGGGACACCGGGGAGCTGTTTTTT.

This clone was counted at least ten times. The CDR3, as DNA: TGTGCCAGCAGCCCCGGACAGGGGGCTAGAAATGAGCAGTTCTTC. Its protein is CASSPGQGARNEQFF. The chain is built from TRBV7-2 and TRBJ2-1; 11 bases agree with TRBD1. The CDR3 consists of 15 residues. J gave up 7 bases and V 5 bases, and 7 bases lay outside the gene matches. The germline V gene has CDR1 SGHTA and CDR2 FQGNSA.

J is TRBJ2-7 and V is TRBV27, with no clear D. Germline values: CDR1 MNHEY, CDR2 SMNVEV (reference sequence). CDR3 length: 15 amino acids. With 0 bases removed from V and 1 base from J, the gap between germline ends came to 10 bases. DNA of the CDR3: TGTGCCAGCAGTTTATCTTATTCTGCATCCTACGAGCAGTACTTC. Translated: CASSLSYSASYEQYF.

V is TRBV4-2 and J is TRBJ2-1; TRBD2 is a possible D gene (6 bases). The CDR3 totals 16 residues. In germline, CDR1 is LGHNA, CDR2 YNFKEQ. The ends were cut back, 4 bases at V and 7 bases at J, with 20 bases in the middle. The CDR3 spells CASSLRSGGKGNEQFF. The CDR3 region has the DNA TGTGCCAGCAGCCTCCGGAGCGGCGGGAAGGGGAATGAGCAGTTCTTC.

The chain is built from TRBV6-1 and TRBJ1-1; maybe TRBD1 (5 bases). Trimming cost V 5 bases and J 10 bases, with 14 bases left between them. CDR1 and CDR2 (germline): MNHNS, SASEGT. There are 12 residues in the CDR3. CDR3 sequence reads: CASSWDSWGAFF. DNA of the CDR3: TGTGCCAGCAGTTGGGACTCCTGGGGAGCTTTCTTT.

This clone was counted between two and nine times. The chain carries TRBV19 and TRBJ1-5, with TRBD1 matching over 7 bases. In germline, CDR1 is LNHDA, CDR2 SQIVND (reference sequence). Losses at the gene ends were 6 bases for V and 5 bases for J; bases not matched to a gene: 10. The CDR3 runs to 15 residues. CDR3 residues: CASRVGGRPDQPQHF. DNA for the CDR3: TGTGCCAGTAGAGTAGGGGGCCGTCCCGATCAGCCCCAGCATTTT.

The J gene is TRBJ1-2, the V gene TRBV19; D is unclear. The CDR3 runs to 13 residues. V lost 3 bases and J 4 bases, leaving 9 bases between the germline ends. Looked up from germline, CDR1 is LNHDA and CDR2 is SQIVND (reference sequence). The CDR3 sequence: CASSILPFYGYTF. The CDR3 DNA is TGTGCCAGTAGTATCCTCCCTTTCTATGGCTACACCTTC.

This clone appeared a single time. The rearrangement uses TRBV15 and TRBJ2-2; 12 positions agree with TRBD2. The CDR3 has 14 amino acids. J gave up 6 bases and V 8 bases, and 4 bases lay outside the gene matches. Per germline, CDR1 LNHNV and CDR2 YYDKDF (reference sequence). This CDR3 reads CATRLAGVPGELFF. Here the CDR3 DNA reads TGTGCCACCCGACTAGCGGGAGTCCCCGGGGAGCTGTTTTTT.

The chain combines TRBV5-1 with TRBJ2-3, with D possibly matching TRBD2 (5 bases). This CDR3 comprises 15 residues. Germline assignment: CDR1 SGHRS and CDR2 YFSETQ. Trimming cost V 4 bases and J 2 bases, with 14 bases left between them. CDR3 coding DNA: TGCGCCAGCAGCCCCTGGACTTCTACCACAGATACGCAGTATTTT. It codes for CASSPWTSTTDTQYF.

The chain has TRBV19 and TRBJ2-7, with D uncertain. Germline V gene lookup returns CDR1 LNHDA and CDR2 SQIVND (reference sequence). The V gene lost 7 bases and the J gene lost 0 bases, with 13 bases spanning the gap. The CDR3 totals 14 residues. Here the CDR3 DNA reads TGTGCCAGTAATACCGACACGGCCTCCTACGAGCAGTACTTC. Translation gives CASNTDTASYEQYF. The entire variable domain, with the rest obtained from reference TRBV19 and TRBJ2-7, is as follows: DGGITQSPKYLFRKEGQNVTLSCEQNLNHDAMYWYRQDPGQGLRLIYYSQIVNDFQKGDIAEGYSVSREKKESFPLTVTSAQKNPTAFYLCASNTDTASYEQYFGPGTRLTVT.

The chain combines TRBV7-8 with TRBJ1-5, with 7 bases lining up with TRBD1. This CDR3 spans 17 amino acids. Trimming took 1 base from V and 1 from J; bases not matched to a gene: 7. Germline CDR1 reads SGHVS; CDR2 reads FQNEAQ. CDR3 sequence (DNA): TGTGCCAGCAGCTTAGTTAGGACAGGTTTGAGCAATCAGCCCCAGCATTTT. This translates into CASSLVRTGLSNQPQHF. The whole variable domain, filled in from reference TRBV7-8 and TRBJ1-5, reads GAGVSQSPRYKVAKRGQDVALRCDPISGHVSLFWYQQALGQGPEFLTYFQNEAQLDKSGLPSDRFFAERPEGSVSTLKIQRTQQEDSAVYLCASSLVRTGLSNQPQHFGDGTRLSIL.

The chain employs TRBV5-6 and TRBJ2-1; 9 bases agree with TRBD1. Germline assignment: CDR1 SGHDT and CDR2 YYEEEE. The CDR3 runs 17 residues. V was clipped by 3 bases and J by 6 bases; unmatched bases: 13. CDR3 sequence: CASSSTGQGRGRNEQFF. CDR3 bases: TGTGCCAGCAGCTCCACGGGACAGGGACGGGGGCGCAATGAGCAGTTCTTC. The full variable domain, in which reference TRBV5-6 and TRBJ2-1 provide the parts outside the CDR3, is DAGVTQSPTHLIKTRGQQVTLRCSPKSGHDTVSWYQQALGQGPQFIFQYYEEEERQRGNFPDRFSGHQFPNYSSELNVNALLLGDSALYLCASSSTGQGRGRNEQFFGPGTRLTVL.

The rearrangement joins TRBV6-5 to TRBJ2-7; D not certain. The CDR3 consists of 14 residues. CDR1 MNHEY and CDR2 SVGAGI come from the germline V gene. V was pared by 0 bases and J by 0 bases, with 6 bases between. The CDR3 region has the DNA TGTGCCAGCAGTTACTCGGCCCCCTCCTACGAGCAGTACTTC. Translation: CASSYSAPSYEQYF.

The genes are TRBV25-1 and TRBJ1-6; D unresolved. The CDR3 is 13 residues long. The germline gives CDR1 MGHDK, CDR2 SYGVNS. V shed 6 bases and J shed 3 bases, with 6 bases lying between them. The CDR3: CASRQNYNSPLHF. The CDR3 nucleotides are TGTGCCAGCAGACAGAACTATAATTCACCCCTCCACTTT.

This clone was picked up a small number of times. The rearrangement uses TRBV15 and TRBJ2-5; D is unclear. The germline V gene encodes CDR1 LNHNV and CDR2 YYDKDF (reference sequence). The CDR3 length is 15 residues. Between the trimmed V and J ends, which lost 1 base and 5 bases, there was a span of 14 bases. The CDR3 bases are TGTGCCACCAGCAGAGTCGCGAGTTCTTGGGAGACCCAGTACTTC. Amino acid sequence: CATSRVASSWETQYF.

On this clone itself: Other DNA sequences in the sample encode the same CDR3. This chain connects TRBV28 to TRBJ2-5; TRBD2 aligns across 10 bases. V trimming: 6 bases; J trimming: 2 bases; junction bases outside the gene matches: 0. Germline V gives CDR1 MDHEN, CDR2 SYDVKM. The CDR3 sequence is 13 residues long. The CDR3: CASRTSGQETQYF. DNA of the CDR3: TGTGCCAGCAGGACTAGCGGGCAAGAGACCCAGTACTTC. Based on the CDR3 plus reference TRBV28 and TRBJ2-5, the full variable domain is DVKVTQSSRYLVKRTGEKVFLECVQDMDHENMFWYRQDPGLGLRLIYFSYDVKMKEKGDIPEGYSVSREKKERFSLILESASTNQTSMYLCASRTSGQETQYFGPGTRLLVL.